This TCR beta chain was documented in a study of metastatic and nonmetastatic thyroid tumors. This clone was seen at least ten times. CDR1 is ENHRY and CDR2 is SYGVKD in the germline V gene. This CDR3 comprises 11 residues. Deletions cut 4 bases from V and 4 bases from J, with 4 bases between. No treatment had been given to any patient before thyroid surgery. MiXCR was used by TCRdb to re-call the PCR reads. The sample lists 45,000 to 55,000 clones, under 30% seen once, with around 3.6% in the top ten. The receptor was isolated from a male donor with papillary thyroid cancer or a benign thyroid nodule (not recorded which). Some clones in this sample may be carry-over from other donors' samples. The genes are TRBV10-3 and TRBJ1-1; no reliable D call. Sequencing was carried out using blood. CDR3 DNA: TGTGCCATCAGTGCGGGCACTGAAGCTTTCTTT. Its translation: CAISAGTEAFF.